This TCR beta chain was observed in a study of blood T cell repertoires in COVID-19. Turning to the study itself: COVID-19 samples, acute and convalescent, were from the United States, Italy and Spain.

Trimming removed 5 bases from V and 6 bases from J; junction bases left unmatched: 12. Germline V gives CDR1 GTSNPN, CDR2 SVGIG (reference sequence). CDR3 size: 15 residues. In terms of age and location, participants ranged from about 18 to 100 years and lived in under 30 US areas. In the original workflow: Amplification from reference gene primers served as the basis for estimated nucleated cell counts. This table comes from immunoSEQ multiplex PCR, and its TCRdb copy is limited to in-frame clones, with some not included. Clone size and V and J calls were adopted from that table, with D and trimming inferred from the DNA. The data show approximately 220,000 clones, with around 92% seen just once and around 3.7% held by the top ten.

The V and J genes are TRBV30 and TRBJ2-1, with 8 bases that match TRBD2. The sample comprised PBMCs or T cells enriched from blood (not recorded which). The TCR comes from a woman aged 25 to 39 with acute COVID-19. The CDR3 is CAWHQGRGGLNEQFF. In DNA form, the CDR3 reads TGTGCCTGGCATCAAGGACGGGGGGGCCTCAATGAGCAGTTCTTC.